A single T cell receptor beta chain is shown here with its context. Its target antigen remains unknown. No base quality information exists; no much larger clone differs at one position. Libraries were constructed by the immunoSEQ multiplex PCR assay. The hsTCRB Kit was used according to the manufacturer's protocol to amplify rearranged TCR beta chain sequences. TCRB libraries were sequenced on an Illumina MiSeq. From the authors' description of their analysis: The proprietary platform of the kit vendor was used for demultiplexing, trimming and gene mapping. Entries here come from immuneACCESS through TCRdb and include only in-frame sequences with V and J called. Some clones fail to appear in such tables; in the studies checked, an unresolved V gene covers under half of the shortfall, and the cause of the remainder is unknown. The V and J calls and clone size were taken over from that table, and D and trimming were inferred from the DNA. Here the sample has 70,000 or so clones; around 88% occur a single time. Roughly 4.4% of the sample is in the top ten clones.

V trim: 3 bases; J trim: 15 bases; unmatched bases: 9. The CDR3 spans 14 residues, from the cysteine through the phenylalanine. The CDR3 DNA has 42 bases and is translated from base 1. For CDR1 and CDR2, the germline V gene lists SGHDT and YYEEEE. The data belong to a study of a mutant IDH1 vaccine in newly diagnosed glioma (dated by TCRdb to about 2021). In the study overall: Of the roughly 31 treated patients, about 60% were male and around 40% were female, and the mean age was 40.4 years. Before enrollment, patients had received standard therapy of radiotherapy alone, temozolomide alone, or radiochemotherapy with temozolomide; most received the combination. Six visits were used for peripheral blood collection: V03 (baseline), V05, V07, V10, V12 and V13. Longitudinal TCRB deep sequencing was done for 25 treated patients, wherever samples were available for exploratory analyses. The investigation overall reported the following: Availability determined which PBMC samples were chosen for TCRB deep sequencing. Across multiple MHC alleles, vaccine-induced immune responses were seen in around 93% of patients. Pseudoprogression appeared unrelated to alterations in the top peripheral T cell clonotypes detected by TCRB sequencing. The authors noted that analyses of patient blood samples could not be reproduced because of sample limitations.

The sample's time point label, decoded: baseline, week 1 (first vaccination visit). The sample's treatment or condition label is to be understood as: pre-vaccination baseline after standard-of-care therapy. Donors had newly diagnosed WHO grade 3 or 4 IDH1-mutant astrocytomas with loss of nuclear ATRX. The samples were drawn from NOA16, a multicentre, single-arm, open-label phase I trial in Germany that tested a mutant IDH1 peptide vaccine in humans for the first time. For immunogenicity testing, the blood drawn at visit V03 was used as the baseline sample. Genomic DNA for TCRB sequencing was extracted from EDTA blood using the DNeasy Blood and Tissue Kit.

This sample comprised peripheral blood mononuclear cells (PBMCs), obtained from a glioma patient treated with radiotherapy, temozolomide or both. In this chain, TRBV5-6 is recombined with TRBJ2-1; TRBD2 agrees with 13 junctional bases. This TCR was recovered from a woman between 18 and 29 years old with glioma. Some clones in this sample may be carry-over from other donors' samples. The CDR3 amino acid sequence is: CASSSRLAGGRGFF. The DNA reads TGTGCCAGCAGCTCTCGACTAGCGGGGGGCCGAGGGTTCTTC.